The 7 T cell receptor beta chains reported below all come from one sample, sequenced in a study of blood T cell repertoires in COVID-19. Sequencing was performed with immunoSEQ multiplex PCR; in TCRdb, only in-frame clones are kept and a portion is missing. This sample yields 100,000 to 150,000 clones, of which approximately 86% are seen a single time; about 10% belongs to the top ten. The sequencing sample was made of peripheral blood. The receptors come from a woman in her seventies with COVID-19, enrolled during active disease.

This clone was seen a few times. CDR3 sequence reads: CASRRDRDTGELFF. Here the CDR3 DNA reads TGCGCCAGCAGGAGAGACAGGGACACCGGGGAGCTGTTTTTT. This chain links TRBV10-2 with TRBJ2-2; 7 bases align to TRBD1. Germline CDR1 is WSHSY and CDR2 is SAAADI. With V trimmed by 6 bases and J by 3 bases, 4 bases remained unmatched. This CDR3 has 14 residues.

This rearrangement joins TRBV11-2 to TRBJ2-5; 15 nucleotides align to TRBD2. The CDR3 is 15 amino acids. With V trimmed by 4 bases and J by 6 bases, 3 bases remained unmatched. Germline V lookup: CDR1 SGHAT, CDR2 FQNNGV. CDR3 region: CASSSGTSGGKTQYF. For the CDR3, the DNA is TGTGCCAGCAGCTCCGGGACTAGCGGGGGGAAGACCCAGTACTTC.

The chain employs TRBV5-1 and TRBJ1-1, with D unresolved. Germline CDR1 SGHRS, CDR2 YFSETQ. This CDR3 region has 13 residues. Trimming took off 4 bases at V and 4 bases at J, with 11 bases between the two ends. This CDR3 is CASSDFSITEAFF. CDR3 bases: TGCGCCAGCAGCGACTTTTCCATCACTGAAGCTTTCTTT.

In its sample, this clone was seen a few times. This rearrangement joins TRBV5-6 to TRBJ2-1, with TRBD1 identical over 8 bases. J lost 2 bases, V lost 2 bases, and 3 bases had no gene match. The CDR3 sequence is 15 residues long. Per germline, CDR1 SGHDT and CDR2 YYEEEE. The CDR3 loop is CASSFDRGPYNEQFF. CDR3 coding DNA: TGTGCCAGCAGCTTCGACAGGGGCCCCTACAATGAGCAGTTCTTC.

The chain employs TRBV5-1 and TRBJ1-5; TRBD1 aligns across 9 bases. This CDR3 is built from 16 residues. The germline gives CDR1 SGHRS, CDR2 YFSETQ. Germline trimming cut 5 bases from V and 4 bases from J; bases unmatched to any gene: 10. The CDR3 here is CASRPTGGDTNQPQHF. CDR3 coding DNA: TGCGCCAGCAGACCGACAGGGGGAGATACAAATCAGCCCCAGCATTTT. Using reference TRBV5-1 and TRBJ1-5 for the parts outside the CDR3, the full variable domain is KAGVTQTPRYLIKTRGQQVTLSCSPISGHRSVSWYQQTPGQGLQFLFEYFSETQRNKGNFPGRFSGRQFSNSRSEMNVSTLELGDSALYLCASRPTGGDTNQPQHFGDGTRLSIL.

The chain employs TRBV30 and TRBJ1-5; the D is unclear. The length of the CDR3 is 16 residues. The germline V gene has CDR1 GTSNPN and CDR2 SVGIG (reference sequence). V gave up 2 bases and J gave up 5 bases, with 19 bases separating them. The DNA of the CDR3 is TGTGCCTGGAGTCCCCCGGAGGCAGCGGGTGATCAGCCCCAGCATTTT. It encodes CAWSPPEAAGDQPQHF.

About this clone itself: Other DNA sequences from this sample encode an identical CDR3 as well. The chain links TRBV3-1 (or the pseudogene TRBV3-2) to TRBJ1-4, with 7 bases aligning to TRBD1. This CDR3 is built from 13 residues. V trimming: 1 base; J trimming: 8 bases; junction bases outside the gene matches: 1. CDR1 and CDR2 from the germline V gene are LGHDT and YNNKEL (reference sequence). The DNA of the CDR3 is TGTGCCAGCAGCCAAGCAGGGGGAGAAAAACTGTTTTTT. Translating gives CASSQAGGEKLFF.